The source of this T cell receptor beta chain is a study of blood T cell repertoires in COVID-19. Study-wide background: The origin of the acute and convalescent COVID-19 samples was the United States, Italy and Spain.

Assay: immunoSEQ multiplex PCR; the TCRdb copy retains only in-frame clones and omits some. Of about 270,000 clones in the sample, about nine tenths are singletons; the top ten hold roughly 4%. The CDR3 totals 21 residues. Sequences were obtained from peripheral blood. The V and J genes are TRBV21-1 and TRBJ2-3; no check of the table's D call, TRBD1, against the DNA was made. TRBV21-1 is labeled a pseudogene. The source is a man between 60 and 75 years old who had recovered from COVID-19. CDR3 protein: CASSKQGGQAGLFLRTDTQYF. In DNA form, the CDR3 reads TGTGCCAGCAGCAAACAGGGTGGGCAGGCAGGGCTCTTCTTACGCACAGATACGCAGTATTTT.